This T cell receptor beta chain was documented in a study of cytomegalovirus exposure and HLA in healthy donors. Clones were sequenced by immunoSEQ multiplex PCR, and TCRdb holds only the in-frame ones, with some missing. The table shows under 250,000 clones, with 85% to 95% occurring only once. V was pared by 3 bases and J by 0 bases, with 7 bases of the junction left unmatched. The CDR3 contains 16 residues. Germline lookup yields CDR1 GTSNPN and CDR2 SVGIG (reference sequence). This chain connects TRBV30 to TRBJ2-2; 7 bases map to TRBD2. This receptor was taken from a woman between 18 and 29 years old in good health and CMV-seronegative. Material for sequencing was PBMCs. CDR3 bases: TGTGCCTGGAGACCGGGACTACTCACGAACACCGGGGAGCTGTTTTTT. As protein: CAWRPGLLTNTGELFF. Full variable domain (missing parts from reference TRBV30 and TRBJ2-2): SQTIHQWPATLVQPVGSPLSLECTVEGTSNPNLYWYRQAAGRGLQLLFYSVGIGQISSEVPQNLSASRPQDRQFILSSKKLLLSDSGFYLCAWRPGLLTNTGELFFGEGSRLTVL.